This TCR beta chain emerged from a study of shared clonotypes between healthy human individuals. General study points: Memory subsets generally showed lower estimated richness than naive subsets.

V was pared by 1 base and J by 10 bases, with 13 bases between. The CDR3 is 13 amino acids. Germline V gene lookup returns CDR1 SGHAT and CDR2 FQNNGV. The repertoire was sequenced with immunoSEQ multiplex PCR; TCRdb's copy has only in-frame clones and lacks some. The sample holds 730,000 or so clones; approximately 75% are singletons and the top ten take about 1.7%. With respect to this clone: Its antigen is unknown.

Sequenced sample: memory CD4+ T cells sorted from blood. Indicated subset: CD45RA-negative fraction. The genes are TRBV11-2 and TRBJ1-1; tentative D call: TRBD1 (6 bases). The source of this sequence is a woman aged 25 to 39 in good health. The DNA for the CDR3 is TGTGCCAGCAGCTTAGTAGTCAGGGGTTCAGCTTTCTTT. Translation: CASSLVVRGSAFF.